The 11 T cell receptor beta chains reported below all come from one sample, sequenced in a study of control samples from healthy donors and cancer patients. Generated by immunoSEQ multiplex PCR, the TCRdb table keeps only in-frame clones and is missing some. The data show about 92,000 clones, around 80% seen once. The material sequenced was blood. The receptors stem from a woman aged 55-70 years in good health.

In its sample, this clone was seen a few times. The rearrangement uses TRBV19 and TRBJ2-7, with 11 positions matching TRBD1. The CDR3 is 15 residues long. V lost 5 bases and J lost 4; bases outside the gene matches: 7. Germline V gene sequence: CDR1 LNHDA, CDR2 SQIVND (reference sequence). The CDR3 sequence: CASSVAGQGVYEQYF. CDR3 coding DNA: TGTGCCAGTAGTGTTGCGGGACAGGGGGTATACGAGCAGTACTTC. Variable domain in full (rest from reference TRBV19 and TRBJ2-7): DGGITQSPKYLFRKEGQNVTLSCEQNLNHDAMYWYRQDPGQGLRLIYYSQIVNDFQKGDIAEGYSVSREKKESFPLTVTSAQKNPTAFYLCASSVAGQGVYEQYFGPGTRLTVT.

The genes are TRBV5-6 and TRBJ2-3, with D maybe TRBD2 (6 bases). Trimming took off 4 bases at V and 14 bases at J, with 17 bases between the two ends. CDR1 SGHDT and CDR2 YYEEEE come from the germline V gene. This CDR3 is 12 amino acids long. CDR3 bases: TGTGCCAGCAGCGCGGGACTCCTGAAGCCGTATTTT. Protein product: CASSAGLLKPYF.

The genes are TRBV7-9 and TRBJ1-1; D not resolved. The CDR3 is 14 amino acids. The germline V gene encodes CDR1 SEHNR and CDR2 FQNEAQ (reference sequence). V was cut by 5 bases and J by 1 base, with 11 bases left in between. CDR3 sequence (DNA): TGTGCCAGCAGCCCCCGGGCCGAGAACACTGAAGCTTTCTTT. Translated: CASSPRAENTEAFF. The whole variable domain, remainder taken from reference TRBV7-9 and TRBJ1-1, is DTGVSQNPRHKITKRGQNVTFRCDPISEHNRLYWYRQTLGQGPEFLTYFQNEAQLEKSRLLSDRFSAERPKGSFSTLEIQRTEQGDSAMYLCASSPRAENTEAFFGQGTRLTVV.

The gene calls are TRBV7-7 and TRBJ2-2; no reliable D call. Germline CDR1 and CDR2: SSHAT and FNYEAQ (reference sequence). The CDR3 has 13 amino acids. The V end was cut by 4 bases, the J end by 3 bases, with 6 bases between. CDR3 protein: CASSSEYTGELFF. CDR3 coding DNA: TGTGCCAGCAGCTCCGAGTACACCGGGGAGCTGTTTTTT.

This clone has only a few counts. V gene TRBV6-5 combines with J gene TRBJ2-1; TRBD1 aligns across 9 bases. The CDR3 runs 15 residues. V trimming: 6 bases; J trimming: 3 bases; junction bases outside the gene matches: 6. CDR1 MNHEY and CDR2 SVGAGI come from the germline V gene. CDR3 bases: TGTGCCAGCAGATTCGACAGGGGGATCTACAATGAGCAGTTCTTC. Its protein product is CASRFDRGIYNEQFF.

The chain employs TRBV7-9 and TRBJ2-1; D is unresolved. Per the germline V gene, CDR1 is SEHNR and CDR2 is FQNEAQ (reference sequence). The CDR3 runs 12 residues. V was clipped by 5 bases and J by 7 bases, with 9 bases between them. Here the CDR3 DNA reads TGTGCCAGCAGCCATCGACGGAATGAGCAGTTCTTC. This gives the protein CASSHRRNEQFF.

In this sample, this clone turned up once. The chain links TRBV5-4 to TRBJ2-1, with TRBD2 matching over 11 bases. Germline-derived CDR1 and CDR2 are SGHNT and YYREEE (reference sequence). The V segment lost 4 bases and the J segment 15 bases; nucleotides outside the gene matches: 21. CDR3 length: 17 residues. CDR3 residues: CASSGQATTSGAEALFF. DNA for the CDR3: TGTGCCAGCAGCGGCCAAGCAACGACTAGCGGGGCTGAGGCCCTGTTCTTC.

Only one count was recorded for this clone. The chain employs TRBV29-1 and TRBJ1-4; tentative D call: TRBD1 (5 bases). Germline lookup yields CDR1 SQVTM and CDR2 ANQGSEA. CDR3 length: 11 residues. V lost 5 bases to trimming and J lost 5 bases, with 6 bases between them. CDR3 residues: CSVYRNEKLFF. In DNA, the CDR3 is TGCAGCGTTTACAGGAATGAAAAACTGTTTTTT.

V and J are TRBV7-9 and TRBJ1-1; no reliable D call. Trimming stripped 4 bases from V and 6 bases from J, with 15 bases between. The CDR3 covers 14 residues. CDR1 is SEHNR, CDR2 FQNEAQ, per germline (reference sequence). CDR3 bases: TGTGCCAGCAGCTCTAGGGCCCAAAGGGCTGAAGCTTTCTTT. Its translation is CASSSRAQRAEAFF.

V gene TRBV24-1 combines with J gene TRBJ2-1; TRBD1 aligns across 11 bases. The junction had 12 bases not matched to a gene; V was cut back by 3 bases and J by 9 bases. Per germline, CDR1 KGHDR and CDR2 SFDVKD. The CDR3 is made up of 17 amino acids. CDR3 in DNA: TGTGCCACCAGTGATAGGGGACAGGGGGTTTTGCCCGCTGAGCAGTTCTTC. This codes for CATSDRGQGVLPAEQFF.

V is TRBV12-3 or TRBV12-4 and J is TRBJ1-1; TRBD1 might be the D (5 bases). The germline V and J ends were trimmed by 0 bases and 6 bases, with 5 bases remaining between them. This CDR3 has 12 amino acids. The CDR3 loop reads CASSLAGAEAFF. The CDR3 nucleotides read TGTGCCAGCAGTTTAGCAGGGGCTGAAGCTTTCTTT.